These 9 T cell receptor beta chains were all obtained from the same sample, sequenced in a study of regulatory T cells in long-lasting Graves disease. The time point here: newly diagnosed GD, antithyroid drugs for less than 3 months. Researchers made the TCR library from RNA that was extracted from PBMCs. Building of the TCR beta libraries involved iRepertoire HTBI primers and Arm-PCR of CDR3 regions. MiXCR, run by TCRdb on the multiplex PCR reads, gives a single entry per CDR3 protein. This sample has more than 300,000 distinct CDR3 sequences, with around 15% found just once. This specimen was peripheral blood mononuclear cells (PBMCs), taken at new diagnosis, from a patient treated with antithyroid drugs. These receptors originate from a female donor with Graves disease.

The chain recombines TRBV10-2 with TRBJ2-7; no definite D call. The CDR3 runs to 13 residues. CDR1 is WSHSY, CDR2 SAAADI, per germline. V dropped 6 bases and J dropped 4 bases, with 13 bases sitting between them. The CDR3 spells CASSQSLVYEQYF. Written as DNA, the CDR3 is TGCGCCAGCAGCCAGTCCCTGGTTTACGAGCAGTACTTC.

This clonotype was seen at least ten times. This sequence joins TRBV27 and TRBJ2-3, with D perhaps matching TRBD1 or TRBD2 (5 bases each). The germline V gene encodes CDR1 MNHEY and CDR2 SMNVEV (reference sequence). The CDR3 is 14 residues long. Trimming stripped 11 bases from V and 1 base from J, with 16 bases between. CDR3 sequence: CASSWGRGTDTQYF. The DNA for the CDR3 is TGTGCCTCCTCGTGGGGACGGGGCACAGATACGCAGTATTTT.

This clonotype was seen many times. The rearrangement uses TRBV7-3 and TRBJ2-3; no reliable D call. The ends were cut back, 5 bases at V and 6 bases at J, with 18 bases in the middle. CDR1 is SGHTA and CDR2 is FQGTGA in the germline V gene. The CDR3 totals 15 residues. DNA for the CDR3: TGTGCCAGCAGCCCACAGATAGGTCCCCCGGATACGCAGTATTTT. Protein sequence: CASSPQIGPPDTQYF.

The sample holds many counts of this clonotype. CDR3: CASSPRTSNRDTQYF. The CDR3 DNA follows: TGTGCCAGCAGCCCCCGGACATCAAATCGCGATACGCAGTATTTT. The chain is built from TRBV3-1 and TRBJ2-3; the D gene is possibly TRBD1 (5 bases). CDR1 and CDR2 from the germline V gene are LGHDT and YNNKEL (reference sequence). This CDR3 is 15 amino acids long. V was trimmed by 4 bases and J by 6 bases, leaving 17 bases between them.

This clonotype was found many times. V usage is TRBV2 and J usage is TRBJ2-3, with TRBD2 as a possible D gene (5 bases). The CDR3 sequence is 15 residues long. Germline loops: CDR1 SNHLY, CDR2 FYNNEI. V was cut by 7 bases and J by 3 bases, with 17 bases left in between. The CDR3 region is CASNLAEGETDTQYF. Written as DNA, the CDR3 is TGTGCCAGCAATCTAGCCGAAGGCGAAACAGATACGCAGTATTTT.

The chain links TRBV7-2 to TRBJ1-6; 8 nucleotides line up with TRBD1. Trimming cost V 5 bases and J 10 bases; bases outside gene matches: 16. This CDR3 has 17 residues. Germline CDR1 SGHTA, CDR2 FQGNSA. The CDR3 loop reads CASSQEERQGRASPLHF. CDR3 bases: TGTGCCAGCAGCCAAGAAGAACGACAGGGGCGCGCCTCACCCCTCCACTTT.

This clonotype was seen at least ten times. The genes are TRBV6-2 or TRBV6-3 and TRBJ2-1; 9 bases fit TRBD2. CDR3 length: 17 amino acids. Trimming cost V 0 bases and J 9 bases; bases outside gene matches: 12. CDR1 is MNHEY and CDR2 is SVGEGT in the germline V gene. The CDR3 region is CASSYSFAGGNRGEQFF. As DNA, the CDR3 is TGTGCCAGCAGTTACTCGTTTGCGGGAGGGAATCGGGGTGAGCAGTTCTTC.

For this clonotype: It is likely a read error: a sequence one base away is far more abundant. V usage is TRBV20-1 and J usage is TRBJ2-7, with TRBD2 matching over 9 bases. Germline-derived CDR1 and CDR2 are DFQATT and SNEGSKA (reference sequence). CDR3 size: 14 residues. V trimming: 5 bases; J trimming: 7 bases; junction bases outside the gene matches: 12. The CDR3 reads CSAAGGTSYNEQYF. The CDR3, as DNA: TGCAGTGCTGCGGGAGGGACCTCCTACAATGAGCAGTACTTC.

This clonotype was observed at least ten times. The chain links TRBV11-2 to TRBJ1-1; TRBD1 matches at 7 bases. J lost 4 bases, V lost 6 bases, and 11 bases had no gene match. Germline V gene lookup returns CDR1 SGHAT and CDR2 FQNNGV. The CDR3 totals 15 residues. CDR3 amino acids: CASRPQGGLSTEAFF. CDR3 nucleotides: TGTGCCAGCAGGCCCCAGGGGGGGCTGAGCACTGAAGCTTTCTTT.